Listed below are T cell receptor beta chains from one sample, sequenced in a study of T cells expressing NK-cell markers. TCRdb reprocessed the 5' RACE reads, with one entry per CDR3 protein and no DNA. This sample contains about 390,000 distinct CDR3 sequences. Sequencing was carried out using blood T cells: a sorted CD56 or NKG2C T cell subset, CD4+ or CD8+ T cells, or bulk PBMC T cells (not recorded which). These receptors were taken from a woman between 50 and 59 years old in good health. Each CDR3 is given with its conserved first and last residue.

TRBJ2-1	TRBV9	CASSVGIAGINEQFF
TRBJ1-6	TRBV14	CASSQTTGGRSPLHF
TRBJ2-3	TRBV7-6	CASSLGRGRPGVTQYF
TRBJ1-2	TRBV29-1	CSVEAAPGGGYTF
TRBJ2-1	TRBV5-6	CASSLGRGLAGRRWPHNEQFF
TRBJ2-2	TRBV9	CASSPRIVGELFF
TRBJ2-1	TRBV11-2	CASSTGTSGRANEQFF
TRBJ2-1	TRBV5-1	CASRAGTGTNEQFF
TRBJ2-1	TRBV7-9	CASSLTGGSLNEQFF
TRBJ2-7	TRBV2	CASSPGQGIGEQYF
TRBJ1-2	TRBV7-9	CASSYTGEANYGYTF
TRBJ2-1	TRBV12-3/TRBV12-4	CASSWSRGVEQFF
TRBJ1-5	TRBV5-1	CASSLVGTEGQPQHF
TRBJ2-1	TRBV4-1	CASSLVRAGEQFF
TRBJ1-5	TRBV7-9	CASRNLTGGPQHF
TRBJ2-5	TRBV3-1	CASSQGGIAGGETQYF
TRBJ2-1	TRBV27	CASSFRQGNVNEQFF
TRBJ2-1	TRBV11-3	CASSPRTLNNEQFF
TRBJ2-2	TRBV7-8	CASSGGPIGELFF
TRBJ2-3	TRBV7-8	CASSLRVHLDTQYF
TRBJ2-2	TRBV12-3/TRBV12-4	CASFRLALTGELFF
TRBJ2-5	TRBV29-1	CSARLAGPQETQYF
TRBJ1-5	TRBV19	CASSIPGGLNQPQHF
TRBJ2-2	TRBV27	CASTHFKREMNTGELFF
TRBJ2-6	TRBV12-3/TRBV12-4	CASSFSLGVSGANVLTF
TRBJ2-5	TRBV11-3	CASSFSGGETQYF
TRBJ1-6	TRBV28	CASSSRGRTLHF
TRBJ2-1	TRBV20-1	CSARPDSRSYNEQFF
TRBJ2-7	TRBV4-1	CASSLLPSGSPYEQYF
TRBJ2-2	TRBV5-1	CASSLGYVRTSVTGELFF
TRBJ2-5	TRBV20-1	CSGTLARDSFSRGETQYF
TRBJ2-3	TRBV7-6	CASSLLPDLQDTQYF
TRBJ2-5	TRBV20-1	CSAPWRGQETQYF
TRBJ1-2	TRBV25-1	CASSGGGSGLYGYTF
TRBJ2-7	TRBV18	CASSPRTLGAYEQYF
TRBJ2-1	TRBV7-9	CASSHRPLYNEQFF
TRBJ2-1	TRBV11-2	CASSLEWLAENEQFF
TRBJ1-4	TRBV2	CASSSGQLKTNEKLFF
TRBJ2-5	TRBV7-7	CASSPGAGRRETQYF
TRBJ2-2	TRBV5-1	CASSSLAATNTGELFF
TRBJ2-4	TRBV20-1	CSARGGLLLAKNIQYF
TRBJ2-7	TRBV20-1	CSAPRPTSGSPHEQYF
TRBJ1-1	TRBV6-6	CASRAANTEAFF
TRBJ2-3	TRBV5-5	CASSLVSGYTDTQYF
TRBJ2-7	TRBV20-1	CSAKTSPGVYEQYF
TRBJ2-6	TRBV6-5	CASSSSLGANVLTF